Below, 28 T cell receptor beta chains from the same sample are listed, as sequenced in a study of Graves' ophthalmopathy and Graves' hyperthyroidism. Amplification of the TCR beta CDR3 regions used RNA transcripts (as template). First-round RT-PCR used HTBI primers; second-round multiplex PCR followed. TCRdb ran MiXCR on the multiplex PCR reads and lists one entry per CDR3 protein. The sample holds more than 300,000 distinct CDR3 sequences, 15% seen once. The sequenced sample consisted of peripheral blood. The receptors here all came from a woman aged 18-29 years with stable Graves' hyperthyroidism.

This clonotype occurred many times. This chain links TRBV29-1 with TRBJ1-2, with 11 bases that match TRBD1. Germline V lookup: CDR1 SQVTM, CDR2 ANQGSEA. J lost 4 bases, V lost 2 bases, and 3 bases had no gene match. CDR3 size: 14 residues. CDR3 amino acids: CSVERDRGSYGYTF. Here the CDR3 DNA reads TGCAGCGTTGAAAGGGACAGGGGGTCCTATGGCTACACCTTC.

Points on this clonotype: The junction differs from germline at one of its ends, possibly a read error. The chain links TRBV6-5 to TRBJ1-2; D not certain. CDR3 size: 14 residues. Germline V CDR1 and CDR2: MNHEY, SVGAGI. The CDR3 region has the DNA TGTGCCAGCAGTTACTCAGTCGGGCCCTATGGTTACACCTTC. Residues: CASSYSVGPYGYTF.

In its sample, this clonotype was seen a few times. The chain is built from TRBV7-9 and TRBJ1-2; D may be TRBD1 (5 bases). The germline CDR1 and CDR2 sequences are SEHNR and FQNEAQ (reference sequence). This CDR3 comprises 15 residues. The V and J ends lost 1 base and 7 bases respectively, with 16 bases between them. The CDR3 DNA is TGTGCCAGCAGCTTAGAAGGGGTCGGGTTTTTTGGCTACACCTTC. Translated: CASSLEGVGFFGYTF.

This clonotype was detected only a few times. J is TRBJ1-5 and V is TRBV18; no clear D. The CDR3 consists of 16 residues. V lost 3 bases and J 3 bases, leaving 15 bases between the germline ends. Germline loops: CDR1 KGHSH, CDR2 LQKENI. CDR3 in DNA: TGTGCCAGCTCACCCATGGCCCAGGAGTCCAATCAGCCCCAGCATTTT. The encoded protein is CASSPMAQESNQPQHF. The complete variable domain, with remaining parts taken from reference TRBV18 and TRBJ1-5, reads NAGVMQNPRHLVRRRGQEARLRCSPMKGHSHVYWYRQLPEEGLKFMVYLQKENIIDESGMPKERFSAEFPKEGPSILRIQQVVRGDSAAYFCASSPMAQESNQPQHFGDGTRLSIL.

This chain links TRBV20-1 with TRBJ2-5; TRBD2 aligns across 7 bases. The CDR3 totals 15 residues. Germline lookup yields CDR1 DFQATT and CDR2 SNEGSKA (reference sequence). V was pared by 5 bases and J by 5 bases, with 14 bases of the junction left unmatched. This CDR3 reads CSAHTPGREWETQYF. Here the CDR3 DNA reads TGCAGTGCTCACACCCCGGGGCGGGAGTGGGAGACCCAGTACTTC.

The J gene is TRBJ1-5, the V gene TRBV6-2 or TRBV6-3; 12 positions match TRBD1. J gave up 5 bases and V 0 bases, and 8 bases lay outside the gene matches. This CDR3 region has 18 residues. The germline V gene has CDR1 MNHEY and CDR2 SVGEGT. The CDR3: CASSYSTGTGGLDQPQHF. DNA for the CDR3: TGTGCCAGCAGTTACTCCACCGGGACAGGGGGCCTCGATCAGCCCCAGCATTTT.

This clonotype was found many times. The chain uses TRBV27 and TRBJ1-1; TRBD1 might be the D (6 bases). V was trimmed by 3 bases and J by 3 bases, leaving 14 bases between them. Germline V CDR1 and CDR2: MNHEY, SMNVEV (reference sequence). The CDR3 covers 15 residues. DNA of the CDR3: TGTGCCAGCAGTTTTTACGGACAGCCTTACACTGAAGCTTTCTTT. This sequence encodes CASSFYGQPYTEAFF.

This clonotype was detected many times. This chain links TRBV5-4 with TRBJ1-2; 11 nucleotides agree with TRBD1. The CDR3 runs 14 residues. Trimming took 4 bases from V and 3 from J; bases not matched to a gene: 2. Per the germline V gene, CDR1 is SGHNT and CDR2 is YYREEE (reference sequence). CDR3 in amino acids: CASSRGQGDYGYTF. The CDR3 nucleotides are TGTGCCAGCAGCCGGGGACAGGGGGACTATGGCTACACCTTC.

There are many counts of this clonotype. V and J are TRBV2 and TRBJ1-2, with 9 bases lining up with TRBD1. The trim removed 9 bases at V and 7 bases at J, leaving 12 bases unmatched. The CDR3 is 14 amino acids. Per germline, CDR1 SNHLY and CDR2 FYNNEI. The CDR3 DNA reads TGTGCCAGTTTAGAGTACAGGGGGCTGAGTGGCTACACCTTC. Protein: CASLEYRGLSGYTF.

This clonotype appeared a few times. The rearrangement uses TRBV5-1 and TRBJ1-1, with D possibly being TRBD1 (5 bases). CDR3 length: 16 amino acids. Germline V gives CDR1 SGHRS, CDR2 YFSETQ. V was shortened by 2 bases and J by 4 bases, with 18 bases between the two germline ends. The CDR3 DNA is TGCGCCAGCAGCTTCGGGGGGAACTTTCCTAGCACTGAAGCTTTCTTT. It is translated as CASSFGGNFPSTEAFF.

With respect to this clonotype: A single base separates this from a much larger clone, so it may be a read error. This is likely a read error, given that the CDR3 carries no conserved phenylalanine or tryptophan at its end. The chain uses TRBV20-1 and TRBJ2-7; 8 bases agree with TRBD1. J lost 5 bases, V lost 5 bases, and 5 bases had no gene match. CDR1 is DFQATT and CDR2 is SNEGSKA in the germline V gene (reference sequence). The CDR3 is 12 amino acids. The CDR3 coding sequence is TGCAGTGCTCGACAGGGGAGCCACGAGCAGTACCTC. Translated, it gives CSARQGSHEQYL.

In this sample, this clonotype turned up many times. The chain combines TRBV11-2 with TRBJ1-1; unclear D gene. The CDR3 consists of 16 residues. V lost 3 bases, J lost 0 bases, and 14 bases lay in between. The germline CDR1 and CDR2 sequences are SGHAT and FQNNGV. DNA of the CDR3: TGTGCCAGCAGCTTGAATTCCCGGACCGTGAACACTGAAGCTTTCTTT. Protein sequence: CASSLNSRTVNTEAFF.

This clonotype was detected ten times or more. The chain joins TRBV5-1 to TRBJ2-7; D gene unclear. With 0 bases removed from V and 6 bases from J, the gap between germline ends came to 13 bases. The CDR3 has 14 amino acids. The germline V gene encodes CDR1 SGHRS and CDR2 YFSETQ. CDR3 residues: CASSLGPLLPEQYF. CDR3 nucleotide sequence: TGCGCCAGCAGCTTGGGCCCCCTTTTGCCCGAGCAGTACTTC.

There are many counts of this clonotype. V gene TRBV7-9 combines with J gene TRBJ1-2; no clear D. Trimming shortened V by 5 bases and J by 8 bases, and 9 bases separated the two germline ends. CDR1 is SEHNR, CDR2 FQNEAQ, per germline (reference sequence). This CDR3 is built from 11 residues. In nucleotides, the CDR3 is TGTGCCAGCAGCCACCCTTTGGGCTACACCTTC. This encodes CASSHPLGYTF.

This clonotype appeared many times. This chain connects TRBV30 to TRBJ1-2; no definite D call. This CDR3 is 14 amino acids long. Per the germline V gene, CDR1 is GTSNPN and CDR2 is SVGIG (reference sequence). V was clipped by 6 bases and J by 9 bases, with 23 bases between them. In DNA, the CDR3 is TGTGCCTGCTGTTATGGGTCTAAATTTCAAAGCTACACCTTC. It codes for CACCYGSKFQSYTF.

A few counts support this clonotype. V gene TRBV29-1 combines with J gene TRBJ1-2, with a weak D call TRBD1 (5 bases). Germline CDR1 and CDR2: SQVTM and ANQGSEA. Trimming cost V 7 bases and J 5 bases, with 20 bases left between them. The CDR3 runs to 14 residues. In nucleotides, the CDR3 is TGCAGCGACATTACGACCGGGGAGGGGTATGGCTACACCTTC. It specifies CSDITTGEGYGYTF.

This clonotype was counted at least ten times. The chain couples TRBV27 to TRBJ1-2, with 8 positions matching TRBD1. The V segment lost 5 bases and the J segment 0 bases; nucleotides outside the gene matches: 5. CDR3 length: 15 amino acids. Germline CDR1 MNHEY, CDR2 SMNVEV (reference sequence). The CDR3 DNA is TGTGCCAGCAGTCCAAGGACAGGGACTAACTATGGCTACACCTTC. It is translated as CASSPRTGTNYGYTF.

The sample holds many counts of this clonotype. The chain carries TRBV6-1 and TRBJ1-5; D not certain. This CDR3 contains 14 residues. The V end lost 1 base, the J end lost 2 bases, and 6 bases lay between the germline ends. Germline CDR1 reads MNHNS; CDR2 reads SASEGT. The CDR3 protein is CASSEGGGNQPQHF. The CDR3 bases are TGTGCCAGCAGTGAAGGGGGAGGCAATCAGCCCCAGCATTTT.

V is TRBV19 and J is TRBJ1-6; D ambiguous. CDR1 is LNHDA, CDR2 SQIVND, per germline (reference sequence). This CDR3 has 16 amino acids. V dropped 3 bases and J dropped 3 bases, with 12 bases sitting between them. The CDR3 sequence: CASSITAPGYNSPLHF. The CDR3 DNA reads TGTGCCAGTAGTATCACAGCCCCAGGCTATAATTCACCCCTCCACTTT. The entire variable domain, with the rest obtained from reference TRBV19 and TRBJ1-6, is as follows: DGGITQSPKYLFRKEGQNVTLSCEQNLNHDAMYWYRQDPGQGLRLIYYSQIVNDFQKGDIAEGYSVSREKKESFPLTVTSAQKNPTAFYLCASSITAPGYNSPLHFGNGTRLTVT.

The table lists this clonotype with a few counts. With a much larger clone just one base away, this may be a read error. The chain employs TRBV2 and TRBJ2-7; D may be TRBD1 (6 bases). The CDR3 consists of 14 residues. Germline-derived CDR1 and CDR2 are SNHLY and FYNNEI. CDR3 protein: CASSDGRGSYEQDF. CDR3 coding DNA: TGTGCCAGCAGTGATGGCAGGGGATCCTACGAGCAGGACTTC.

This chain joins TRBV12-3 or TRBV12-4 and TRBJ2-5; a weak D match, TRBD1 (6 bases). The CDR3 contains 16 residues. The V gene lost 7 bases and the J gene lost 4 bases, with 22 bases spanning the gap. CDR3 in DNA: TGTGCCAGCAAGGGGACACGCTCAAGGACCACAGAGACCCAGTACTTC. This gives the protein CASKGTRSRTTETQYF.

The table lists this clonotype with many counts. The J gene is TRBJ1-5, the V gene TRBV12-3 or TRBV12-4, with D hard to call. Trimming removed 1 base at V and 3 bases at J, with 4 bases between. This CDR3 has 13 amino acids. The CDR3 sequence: CASSLGVNQPQHF. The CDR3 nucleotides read TGTGCCAGCAGTTTAGGGGTCAATCAGCCCCAGCATTTT.

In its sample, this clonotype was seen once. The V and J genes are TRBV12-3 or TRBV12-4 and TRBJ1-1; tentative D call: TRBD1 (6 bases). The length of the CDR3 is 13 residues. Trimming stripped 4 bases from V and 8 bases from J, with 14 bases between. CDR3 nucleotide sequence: TGTGCCAGCAGTTGGGGGGCTGGATCCGAAGCTTTCTTT. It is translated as CASSWGAGSEAFF.

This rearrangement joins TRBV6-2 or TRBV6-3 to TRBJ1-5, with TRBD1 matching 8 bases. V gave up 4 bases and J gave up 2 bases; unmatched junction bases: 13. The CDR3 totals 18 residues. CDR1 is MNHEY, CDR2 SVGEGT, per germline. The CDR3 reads CASSSTQGARDGNQPQHF. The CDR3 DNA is TGTGCCAGCAGTTCAACCCAGGGGGCGCGGGATGGCAATCAGCCCCAGCATTTT.

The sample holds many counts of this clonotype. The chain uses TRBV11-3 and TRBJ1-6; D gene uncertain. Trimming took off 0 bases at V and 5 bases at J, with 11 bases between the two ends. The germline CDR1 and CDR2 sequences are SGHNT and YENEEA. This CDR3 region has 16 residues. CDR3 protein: CASSLDWLGHNSPLHF. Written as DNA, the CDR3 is TGTGCCAGCAGCTTAGACTGGCTCGGGCATAATTCACCCCTCCACTTT.

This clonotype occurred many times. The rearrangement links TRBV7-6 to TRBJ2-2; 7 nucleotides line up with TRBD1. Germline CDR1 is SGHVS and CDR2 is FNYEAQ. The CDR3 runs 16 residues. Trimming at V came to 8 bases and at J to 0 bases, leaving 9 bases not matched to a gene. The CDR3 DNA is TGTGCCAGCTTGGGGATGCAGGGGGCGAACACCGGGGAGCTGTTTTTT. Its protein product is CASLGMQGANTGELFF.

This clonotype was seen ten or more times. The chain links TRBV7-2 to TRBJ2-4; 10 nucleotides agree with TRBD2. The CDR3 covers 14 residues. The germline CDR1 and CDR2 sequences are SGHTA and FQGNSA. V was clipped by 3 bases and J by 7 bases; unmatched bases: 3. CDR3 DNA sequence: TGTGCCAGCAGCTTTAGCGGGGGGAGGAACATTCAGTACTTC. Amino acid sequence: CASSFSGGRNIQYF. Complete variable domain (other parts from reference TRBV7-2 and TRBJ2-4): GAGVSQSPSNKVTEKGKDVELRCDPISGHTALYWYRQSLGQGLEFLIYFQGNSAPDKSGLPSDRFSAERTGGSVSTLTIQRTQQEDSAVYLCASSFSGGRNIQYFGAGTRLSVL.

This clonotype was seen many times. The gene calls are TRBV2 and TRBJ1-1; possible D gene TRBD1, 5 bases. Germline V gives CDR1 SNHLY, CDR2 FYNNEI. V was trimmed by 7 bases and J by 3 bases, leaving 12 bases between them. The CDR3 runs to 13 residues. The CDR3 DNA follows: TGTGCCAGCACCGGCCGGGGGGACACTGAAGCTTTCTTT. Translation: CASTGRGDTEAFF.